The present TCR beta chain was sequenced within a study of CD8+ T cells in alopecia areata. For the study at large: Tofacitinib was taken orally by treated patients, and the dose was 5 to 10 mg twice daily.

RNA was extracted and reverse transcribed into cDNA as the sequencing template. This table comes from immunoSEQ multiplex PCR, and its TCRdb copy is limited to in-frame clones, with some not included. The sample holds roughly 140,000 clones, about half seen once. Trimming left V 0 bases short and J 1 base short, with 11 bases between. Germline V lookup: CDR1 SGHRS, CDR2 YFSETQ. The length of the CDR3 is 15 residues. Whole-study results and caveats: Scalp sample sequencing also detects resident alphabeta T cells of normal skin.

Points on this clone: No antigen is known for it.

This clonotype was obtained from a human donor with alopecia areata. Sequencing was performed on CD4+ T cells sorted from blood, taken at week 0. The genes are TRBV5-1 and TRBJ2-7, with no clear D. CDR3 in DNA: TGCGCCAGCAGCTTGGATCGAGGTCTATCCTACGAGCAGTACTTC. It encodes CASSLDRGLSYEQYF.